This T cell receptor beta chain was retrieved from a study of control samples from healthy donors and cancer patients. V was clipped by 4 bases and J by 4 bases; unmatched bases: 9. The CDR3 has 15 residues. Germline CDR1 is LGHDT and CDR2 is YNNKEL (reference sequence). The assay was immunoSEQ multiplex PCR, and TCRdb's table has in-frame clones only and misses some. In the table there are 120,000 to 150,000 clones, 92% of which are singletons. The chain carries TRBV3-1 (or the pseudogene TRBV3-2) and TRBJ1-1; 7 nucleotides match TRBD1. What was sequenced was blood. The sequence derives from a man between 25 and 39 years old in good health. The CDR3 bases are TGTGCCAGCAGCCGGGAGACAGGGTGGACCACTGAAGCTTTCTTT. Translation: CASSRETGWTTEAFF.